The text below deals with one T cell receptor beta chain. Coverage ceases 3 residues before the CDR3 finishes, and the germline J gene fills in the end. Germline V gene lookup returns CDR1 LNHDA and CDR2 SQIVND (reference sequence). This CDR3 has 15 residues. V lost 1 base and J lost 6; bases outside the gene matches: 2. The source of the sample is a study of T cells in women clearing cervical HPV infection. TCRdb keeps only in-frame clones here, not all; method: immunoSEQ multiplex PCR. Its listing shows some 30,000 clones. The sample comprised blood buffy coat. This chain uses TRBV19 with TRBJ2-4; 11 bases are shared with TRBD2. This TCR was sampled from a woman aged 18 to 75 with a cervical HPV16 infection that either progressed to CIN3+ or cleared (not recorded which). The sequenced CDR3 bases are TGTGCCAGTAGTATAGGACTAGCGGGGTCAAACATT. Protein sequence: CASSIGLAGSNI. The complete CDR3 sequence is CASSIGLAGSNIQYF.